A single T cell receptor (beta chain) is shown here with its context. This record belongs to a study of blood T cell repertoires in COVID-19. Turning to the study itself: Some COVID-19 samples were acute and others convalescent; all came from the United States, Italy and Spain. PBMCs, B-cell-depleted T cells, or T cells were the source of the cDNA or gDNA that made up the material.

Original handling: Reference gene primer amplification yielded estimated nucleated cell counts. Sequencing used immunoSEQ multiplex PCR; TCRdb keeps in-frame clones, though not all of them. D and trimming come from the DNA, and the V and J calls and clone size come from that table. The table shows about 100,000 clones, with about 80% occurring only once. Germline CDR1 SGHAT, CDR2 FQNNGV. The length of the CDR3 is 15 residues. Trimming shortened V by 7 bases and J by 4 bases, and 17 bases separated the two germline ends. The rearrangement links TRBV11-2 to TRBJ2-1, with TRBD1 as a possible D gene (6 bases). The sequencing sample was made of peripheral blood. The sequence came from a woman of 80 years or more with active or convalescent COVID-19. The CDR3 sequence: CASKKQGEFYNEQFF. As DNA, the CDR3 is TGTGCCAGCAAAAAACAGGGCGAATTTTACAATGAGCAGTTCTTC.